This T cell receptor beta chain appears in the sequencing data of a study of human T cells and chemical hapten exposure. Looking at the study overall: Patients, predominantly female, presented with alopecia areata, totalis or universalis. Notes on the study in general: Donors in the study had alopecia, meaning their immune response may differ from healthy people's.

This sample's time point: patch test 2, 6 weeks after DPC sensitization. Treatment denoted: therapeutic diphenylcyclopropenone sensitization with weekly scalp DPC. Ahead of each patch test application, blood was drawn. Donation of samples came from alopecia patients who were 18 to 70 years old and suitable for DPC. TCRdb re-derived calls from the RACE reads in MiXCR, one entry per CDR3 protein. The data hold 350,000 to 400,000 distinct CDR3 sequences, with nearly 6.5% observed a single time. CDR3 length equals 12 residues. Deletions cut 9 bases from V and 1 base from J, with 5 bases between. Germline values: CDR1 KGHDR, CDR2 SFDVKD. A word on this clonotype: Its antigen is currently unknown.

The specimen was whole blood, collected in connection with sensitization to the hapten diphenylcyclopropenone (DPC). The source is a woman younger than 30 with alopecia areata. Some clones in this sample may be carry-over from other donors' samples. The V gene is TRBV24-1, the J gene TRBJ2-2; D is unclear. In DNA, the CDR3 is TGTGCCACCGGTCGGAACACCGGGGAGCTGTTTTTT. This gives the protein CATGRNTGELFF.